This passage covers 27 T cell receptor beta chains from one sample sequenced in a study of CD8 T cells in ankylosing spondylitis. The study's findings and limits: Seemingly distinctive of ankylosing spondylitis blood was a TCR beta motif formed by eight highly homologous variants.

Their antigens are not known. From the 5' RACE reads, TCRdb called clonotypes with MiXCR, one entry per CDR3 protein. In the table there are fewer than 450,000 distinct CDR3 sequences, roughly 18% of which are singletons. Material: blood, either unsorted or a sorted T cell fraction (not recorded which). These receptors were taken from a male donor with ankylosing spondylitis.

The V call is TRBV20-1, the J call TRBJ2-1; D not certain. The CDR3 runs to 13 residues. The germline V and J ends were trimmed by 2 bases and 0 bases, with 5 bases remaining between them. Germline V gene data show CDR1 as DFQATT and CDR2 as SNEGSKA (reference sequence). In DNA form, the CDR3 reads TGCAGTGCTAGACAGAGCTCCTACAATGAGCAGTTCTTC. Encoded protein: CSARQSSYNEQFF.

This chain links TRBV27 with TRBJ1-5, with D hard to call. This CDR3 is 15 amino acids long. Germline CDR1 reads MNHEY; CDR2 reads SMNVEV (reference sequence). V lost 9 bases and J 2 bases, leaving 17 bases between the germline ends. The CDR3 is CASRSLGLGNQPQHF. In nucleotides, the CDR3 is TGTGCCAGTCGCTCTTTGGGTCTGGGCAATCAGCCCCAGCATTTT.

This chain uses TRBV20-1 with TRBJ1-6; D uncertain. CDR1 and CDR2 from the germline V gene are DFQATT and SNEGSKA (reference sequence). The CDR3 runs to 13 residues. The V gene lost 2 bases and the J gene lost 8 bases, with 10 bases spanning the gap. CDR3 region: CSARMTQDSPLHF. The CDR3 DNA sequence: TGCAGTGCTAGAATGACCCAAGATTCACCCCTCCACTTT.

This clonotype came up a few times. This chain links TRBV11-1 with TRBJ2-1; D gene uncertain. Germline assignment: CDR1 SGHAT and CDR2 FQDESV (reference sequence). Trimming stripped 2 bases from V and 0 bases from J, with 8 bases between. CDR3 size: 15 residues. Written as DNA, the CDR3 is TGTGCCAGCAGCTTATCGGAAGGCTCCTACAATGAGCAGTTCTTC. Translated, it gives CASSLSEGSYNEQFF.

This sequence joins TRBV27 and TRBJ2-1; D may match TRBD1 or TRBD2 (6 bases each). The CDR3 consists of 16 residues. The germline gives CDR1 MNHEY, CDR2 SMNVEV (reference sequence). V dropped 4 bases and J dropped 3 bases, with 16 bases sitting between them. The CDR3 DNA reads TGTGCCAGCAGTTCGTGGGGGCGCGGGATCTACAATGAGCAGTTCTTC. Protein product: CASSSWGRGIYNEQFF.

This chain connects TRBV27 to TRBJ2-1; 9 bases agree with TRBD2. V lost 3 bases and J lost 3; bases outside the gene matches: 9. This CDR3 has 17 amino acids. Per the germline V gene, CDR1 is MNHEY and CDR2 is SMNVEV (reference sequence). DNA of the CDR3: TGTGCCAGCAGTTTTGAAATTAGCGGGGGATACTACAATGAGCAGTTCTTC. Translating it yields CASSFEISGGYYNEQFF.

This clonotype was observed a few times. V and J are TRBV5-1 and TRBJ2-5; a possible D gene is TRBD2 (6 bases). Between the trimmed V and J ends, which lost 5 bases and 2 bases, there was a span of 13 bases. CDR1 and CDR2 from the germline V gene are SGHRS and YFSETQ. The CDR3 sequence is 14 residues long. As DNA, the CDR3 is TGCGCCAGCAGAGTGCGGGACGGGCAAGAGACCCAGTACTTC. The encoded protein is CASRVRDGQETQYF.

This clonotype was observed a handful of times. The chain is built from TRBV4-3 and TRBJ2-5; D unresolved. CDR1 and CDR2 (germline): LGHNA, YSLEER. There are 13 residues in the CDR3. The V gene lost 2 bases and the J gene lost 3 bases, with 7 bases spanning the gap. The CDR3 nucleotides are TGCGCCAGCAGCCAATCTCCAAAAGAGACCCAGTACTTC. Residues: CASSQSPKETQYF.

This chain joins TRBV5-1 and TRBJ2-3; 9 bases line up with TRBD1. V gave up 4 bases and J gave up 5 bases; unmatched junction bases: 11. Germline loops: CDR1 SGHRS, CDR2 YFSETQ. This CDR3 is 16 amino acids long. In nucleotides, the CDR3 is TGCGCCAGCAGCCCCTCCCCGACAGGGGGGGGAGATACGCAGTATTTT. It yields the protein CASSPSPTGGGDTQYF.

This clonotype was counted only a few times. V gene TRBV6-2 or TRBV6-3 combines with J gene TRBJ2-5, with D perhaps given as TRBD1 or TRBD2 (5 bases each). The CDR3 covers 16 residues. With 0 bases removed from V and 2 bases from J, the gap between germline ends came to 13 bases. CDR1 and CDR2 from the germline V gene are MNHEY and SVGEGT. The CDR3 protein is CASSYSSGLRQETQYF. In DNA, the CDR3 is TGTGCCAGCAGTTACTCATCGGGGCTGAGACAAGAGACCCAGTACTTC.

This chain connects TRBV7-2 to TRBJ2-1; 8 bases are shared with TRBD2. The germline CDR1 and CDR2 sequences are SGHTA and FQGNSA. With 4 bases clipped from V and 6 bases from J, the junction kept 11 bases outside the gene matches. The CDR3 contains 16 residues. The CDR3 DNA reads TGTGCCAGCAGCTCACGACGGGAGGGGGTTGGCAATGAGCAGTTCTTC. Translated, it gives CASSSRREGVGNEQFF.

This clonotype was counted between two and nine times. V gene TRBV30 combines with J gene TRBJ1-6; D not certain. This CDR3 region has 15 residues. Germline V gene sequence: CDR1 GTSNPN, CDR2 SVGIG (reference sequence). V was cut by 0 bases and J by 7 bases, with 13 bases left in between. CDR3 amino acids: CAWSVQKGSNSPLHF. CDR3 sequence (DNA): TGTGCCTGGAGTGTACAGAAGGGATCAAATTCACCCCTCCACTTT.

The rearrangement joins TRBV15 to TRBJ2-7; D may match TRBD1 or TRBD2 (5 bases each). Trimming shortened V by 6 bases and J by 5 bases, and 11 bases separated the two germline ends. The CDR3 consists of 12 residues. Germline CDR1 is LNHNV and CDR2 is YYDKDF (reference sequence). The CDR3 DNA follows: TGTGCCACCAGGGGGGTAACGAACGAGCAGTACTTC. This codes for CATRGVTNEQYF. Complete variable domain (other parts from reference TRBV15 and TRBJ2-7): DAMVIQNPRYQVTQFGKPVTLSCSQTLNHNVMYWYQQKSSQAPKLLFHYYDKDFNNEADTPDNFQSRRPNTSFCFLDIRSPGLGDTAMYLCATRGVTNEQYFGPGTRLTVT.

The CDR3 nucleotides read TGTGCCAGCAGTTTTGAGCGGGGATTAGGTGAGCAGTTCTTC. It translates to CASSFERGLGEQFF. V usage is TRBV12-3 or TRBV12-4 and J usage is TRBJ2-1, with 7 bases that match TRBD2. This CDR3 spans 14 amino acids. V lost 3 bases to trimming and J lost 9 bases; unmatched junction nucleotides: 8.

The V and J genes are TRBV4-1 and TRBJ1-3; TRBD1 aligns across 9 bases. In germline, CDR1 is MGHRA, CDR2 YSYEKL. The J segment lost 9 bases and the V segment lost 4 bases, leaving 16 bases of the junction unmatched. There are 17 residues in the CDR3. The CDR3: CASSPGQGRKGTGTIYF. The CDR3 DNA reads TGCGCCAGCAGCCCGGGACAGGGCCGAAAAGGAACCGGCACCATATATTTT.

The table lists this clonotype with a few counts. The rearrangement uses TRBV20-1 and TRBJ1-5; the D is unclear. CDR3 length equals 13 residues. Germline lookup yields CDR1 DFQATT and CDR2 SNEGSKA (reference sequence). Trimming removed 3 bases from V and 0 bases from J, with 6 bases in between. The CDR3 sequence: CSASQNSNQPQHF. CDR3 DNA: TGCAGTGCTAGTCAGAATAGCAATCAGCCCCAGCATTTT.

The chain joins TRBV20-1 to TRBJ2-1; 9 bases line up with TRBD2. Germline assignment: CDR1 DFQATT and CDR2 SNEGSKA (reference sequence). The CDR3 sequence is 18 residues long. The V gene end was trimmed by 4 bases and the J gene end by 8 bases; junction bases not matched to a gene: 21. The CDR3 sequence is CSANPARGRAGGVDEQFF. The DNA of the CDR3 is TGCAGTGCTAACCCCGCTCGCGGGAGGGCCGGGGGGGTGGATGAGCAGTTCTTC.

This clonotype was picked up a small number of times. The chain combines TRBV12-3 or TRBV12-4 with TRBJ1-1, with D unclear. Trimming shortened V by 7 bases and J by 8 bases, and 23 bases separated the two germline ends. The CDR3 runs 15 residues. The chain's CDR3 is CASTLRGRKTPEAFF. As DNA, the CDR3 is TGTGCCAGCACCCTTAGAGGGCGCAAGACCCCAGAAGCTTTCTTT.

This clonotype was recorded a few times. The V and J genes are TRBV2 and TRBJ1-2, with 10 bases identical to TRBD1. Trimming removed 6 bases from V and 7 bases from J; junction bases left unmatched: 2. This CDR3 has 12 residues. In germline, CDR1 is SNHLY, CDR2 FYNNEI. The CDR3 here is CASSGTGVGYTF. CDR3 in DNA: TGTGCCAGCAGCGGGACAGGGGTTGGCTACACCTTC.

This clonotype was picked up a small number of times. V usage is TRBV12-3 or TRBV12-4 and J usage is TRBJ1-2, with unresolved D. V gave up 2 bases and J gave up 8 bases, with 9 bases separating them. CDR3 size: 12 residues. CDR3 sequence (DNA): TGTGCCAGCAGTTTACGGGAATACGGCTACACCTTC. Encoded protein: CASSLREYGYTF.

The table lists this clonotype with a few counts. This chain connects TRBV12-5 to TRBJ2-7; 9 nucleotides match TRBD1. Germline V gene lookup returns CDR1 LGHNT and CDR2 FRNRAP. Losses at the gene ends were 6 bases for V and 6 bases for J; bases not matched to a gene: 9. The CDR3 is made up of 14 amino acids. The DNA of the CDR3 is TGTGCTAGTGGGGGACAGGGTCTACTCACCGAGCAGTACTTC. It codes for CASGGQGLLTEQYF.

The CDR3 DNA follows: TGCAGTGCCCTCGGACAGGGTCTAAACACAGATACGCAGTATTTT. Amino acids: CSALGQGLNTDTQYF. The chain employs TRBV20-1 and TRBJ2-3; 8 bases line up with TRBD1. The ends lost 6 bases at V and 2 bases at J; junction bases unmatched: 10. Looked up from germline, CDR1 is DFQATT and CDR2 is SNEGSKA (reference sequence). The CDR3 is 15 amino acids.

Here the CDR3 DNA reads TGTGCCACCCGACAGGGTGTTTACAATGAGCAGTTCTTC. Translation: CATRQGVYNEQFF. This chain uses TRBV24-1 with TRBJ2-1; 7 positions agree with TRBD1. Germline-derived CDR1 and CDR2 are KGHDR and SFDVKD. This CDR3 has 13 residues. V shed 9 bases, J shed 4 bases, and the junction held 5 bases outside the gene matches.

This chain uses TRBV19 with TRBJ2-6; TRBD2 aligns across 8 bases. Per the germline V gene, CDR1 is LNHDA and CDR2 is SQIVND (reference sequence). There are 17 residues in the CDR3. V shed 7 bases, J shed 0 bases, and the junction held 8 bases outside the gene matches. The CDR3 DNA reads TGTGCCAGTACTTCGACTAGCGCCGTCTCTGGGGCCAACGTCCTGACTTTC. It yields the protein CASTSTSAVSGANVLTF.

A few counts support this clonotype. The chain is built from TRBV20-1 and TRBJ2-1; maybe TRBD1 (6 bases). The V gene's germline CDR1 is DFQATT and CDR2 SNEGSKA (reference sequence). Deletions cut 0 bases from V and 0 bases from J, with 12 bases between. The CDR3 loop spans 16 amino acids. CDR3: CSARDYRVGSYNEQFF. The CDR3 bases are TGCAGTGCTAGAGATTACAGGGTGGGCTCCTACAATGAGCAGTTCTTC.

A few counts support this clonotype. This chain joins TRBV20-1 and TRBJ2-1; D is ambiguous. Germline CDR1 reads DFQATT; CDR2 reads SNEGSKA (reference sequence). The CDR3 consists of 16 residues. Trimming removed 1 base from V and 5 bases from J, with 18 bases in between. The CDR3 loop is CSARVGVVGNDNEQFF. The CDR3 DNA follows: TGCAGTGCTAGAGTTGGGGTTGTTGGGAACGACAATGAGCAGTTCTTC.

The chain uses TRBV12-3 or TRBV12-4 and TRBJ2-7; the match to TRBD1 covers 9 bases. V was pared by 6 bases and J by 2 bases, with 8 bases of the junction left unmatched. CDR3 length: 15 residues. CDR3: CASRKTGGNAYEQYF. The CDR3 nucleotides are TGTGCCAGCAGGAAGACAGGGGGGAACGCCTACGAGCAGTACTTC.